This T cell receptor (beta chain) was sequenced for a study of shared clonotypes between healthy human individuals. In regard to this clone: The antigen is undetermined.

CD8 cells classed as naive were CD45RO-negative and positively selected for CCR7, excluding terminally differentiated effector memory CD45RA+ cells. Study conclusions and caveats: For naive CD4 cells, roughly 5.5% of clonotypes were shared across a few donors.

The CDR3 has 13 amino acids. The V and J ends lost 7 bases and 0 bases respectively, with 8 bases between them. Germline V gene lookup returns CDR1 MNHEY and CDR2 SMNVEV (reference sequence). The assay was carried out at the deep level. Per the study methods: From ImmunoSEQ came sequences covering only the junction and carrying no quality scores, so filtering differed. The method was immunoSEQ multiplex PCR; TCRdb's version includes in-frame clones alone and lacks a portion of them. That table furnishes V, J and clone size, whereas the DNA furnished D and trimming. The repertoire holds about 2.1 million clones, with roughly 95% as singletons.

Source material: naive CD8+ T cells from PBMCs. This chain joins TRBV27 and TRBJ2-3; D ambiguous. This TCR was sampled from a man aged 18-30 years in good health. Some clones in this sample may be carry-over from other donors' samples. CDR3 sequence (DNA): TGTGCCAGCATAGGAGATAGCACAGATACGCAGTATTTT. This translates into CASIGDSTDTQYF.